This TCR beta chain was found in a study of T cells expressing NK-cell markers. Germline loops: CDR1 SGHRS, CDR2 YFSETQ. This CDR3 contains 15 residues. One entry per CDR3 protein, without DNA, is what TCRdb gives after re-calling the 5' RACE reads. The clone table shows around 550,000 distinct CDR3 sequences, with the ten largest holding roughly 3.6%. Note on this clonotype: Its target is not known.

Broader study findings: The contribution of dominant NKG2C+ clonotypes to CD8+ T cells in about 6 donors was roughly 1.0-8%.

The sample taken for sequencing was blood T cells: a sorted CD56 or NKG2C T cell subset, CD4+ or CD8+ T cells, or bulk PBMC T cells (not recorded which). The J gene is TRBJ2-5, the V gene TRBV5-1; lacking DNA, the TRBD1 call made by TCRdb goes unchecked. The origin of this receptor is a man younger than 30 in good health. The CDR3 here is CASSKAAGQQETQYF.